These T cell receptor beta chains were read from a single sample in a study of blood T cell repertoires in COVID-19. This table comes from immunoSEQ multiplex PCR, and its TCRdb copy is limited to in-frame clones, with some not included. The sample includes some 100,000 clones, 88% seen only once; the top ten take around 1.9%. The source material was peripheral blood. The receptors stem from a man in his fifties with COVID-19, enrolled during active disease. CDR3s include the opening cysteine and the closing phenylalanine or tryptophan. A D gene is named only where the DNA matches it firmly. Size is stated for part of the rows, as once, few or many counts, or as a class when the clone is expanded.

V: TRBV3-1/TRBV3-2; D: TRBD2; J: TRBJ2-1; size: -; CDR3: CASSQAASGGTVF; DNA: TGTGCCAGCAGCCAAGCGGCTAGCGGGGGTACAGTCTTC
V: TRBV29-1; D: -; J: TRBJ2-5; size: -; CDR3: CSVKGGVGSETQYF; DNA: TGCAGCGTTAAGGGGGGGGTAGGATCAGAGACCCAGTACTTC
V: TRBV7-6; D: -; J: TRBJ2-2; size: few; CDR3: CASSLLTENTGELFF; DNA: TGTGCCAGCAGCCTATTGACAGAGAACACCGGGGAGCTGTTTTTT
V: TRBV30; D: -; J: TRBJ2-7; size: -; CDR3: CAWSTQVYEQYF; DNA: TGTGCCTGGAGTACACAGGTCTACGAGCAGTACTTC
V: TRBV29-1; D: -; J: TRBJ2-2; size: -; CDR3: CSVSSRYTGELFF; DNA: TGCAGCGTTTCGTCCAGATACACCGGGGAGCTGTTTTTT
V: TRBV5-5; D: -; J: TRBJ2-7; size: few; CDR3: CASSLLTGTYEQYF; DNA: TGTGCCAGCAGCTTACTTACAGGGACGTACGAGCAGTACTTC
V: TRBV29-1; D: -; J: TRBJ1-1; size: few; CDR3: CSVSDRPNAEAFF; DNA: TGCAGCGTTTCGGACAGACCGAACGCTGAAGCTTTCTTT
V: TRBV6-6; D: TRBD1; J: TRBJ1-3; size: -; CDR3: CASSTDRVSGNTIYF; DNA: TGTGCCAGCAGTACAGACAGGGTTTCAGGAAACACCATATATTTT
V: TRBV7-9; D: TRBD1; J: TRBJ2-7; size: -; CDR3: CASSSRDSPYEQYF; DNA: TGTGCCAGCAGCTCCCGGGACAGCCCCTACGAGCAGTACTTC
V: TRBV4-2; D: -; J: TRBJ2-3; size: once; CDR3: CASSQNRAVDTQYF; DNA: TGTGCCAGCAGCCAGAACAGGGCTGTAGATACGCAGTATTTT
V: TRBV30; D: -; J: TRBJ2-5; size: -; CDR3: CAWSSYQETQYF; DNA: TGTGCCTGGAGTAGCTACCAAGAGACCCAGTACTTC
V: TRBV4-3; D: TRBD1; J: TRBJ1-2; size: -; CDR3: CASSQARDSRYGYTF; DNA: TGCGCCAGCAGCCAAGCCAGGGACAGTCGTTATGGCTACACCTTC
V: TRBV19; D: -; J: TRBJ2-2; size: few; CDR3: CASSSPGKNTGELFF; DNA: TGTGCCAGTAGTTCCCCCGGGAAGAACACCGGGGAGCTGTTTTTT
V: TRBV18; D: TRBD2; J: TRBJ2-1; size: few; CDR3: CASSPSGGDYNEQFF; DNA: TGTGCCAGCTCACCATCGGGGGGGGACTACAATGAGCAGTTCTTC
V: TRBV4-3; D: TRBD2; J: TRBJ2-1; size: -; CDR3: CASSRREGAYNEQFF; DNA: TGCGCCAGCAGCCGCCGGGAGGGTGCGTACAATGAGCAGTTCTTC
V: TRBV3-1/TRBV3-2; D: -; J: TRBJ2-1; size: -; CDR3: CASSQRRGRGDNEQFF; DNA: TGTGCCAGCAGCCAACGGAGGGGACGAGGGGACAATGAGCAGTTCTTC
V: TRBV29-1; D: -; J: TRBJ2-2; size: -; CDR3: CSVALAANTGELFF; DNA: TGCAGCGTTGCACTAGCAGCTAACACCGGGGAGCTGTTTTTT